These T cell receptor beta chains were read from a single sample in a study of beta chain features in type 1 diabetes. Sequencing used immunoSEQ multiplex PCR; TCRdb keeps in-frame clones, though not all of them. The data show around 250,000 clones, with 25% to 30% seen just once and roughly 4% held by the top ten. The sequenced sample consisted of central memory CD4+ T cells from blood. The receptors stem from a man younger than 45 in good health. Both conserved end residues are part of each CDR3. Fields, in order: clone size, V gene, J gene, D gene, CDR3 DNA, CDR3 protein. A D gene is named only where the DNA matches it firmly. Clone size is not always given. Where it is, it says once, few, many or a class for expanded clones.

abundance: few
v_gene: TRBV5-1
j_gene: TRBJ2-7
d_gene: .
CDR3nt: TGCGCCAGCAGCTTGGATGGATACGAGCAGTACTTC
CDR3aa: CASSLDGYEQYF

abundance: .
v_gene: TRBV30
j_gene: TRBJ2-3
d_gene: .
CDR3nt: TGTGCCTGGAGTTTATACACAGATACGCAGTATTTT
CDR3aa: CAWSLYTDTQYF

abundance: few
v_gene: TRBV10-3
j_gene: TRBJ1-1
d_gene: TRBD1
CDR3nt: TGTGCCATCAGGATGACAGGGGGGACCACTGAAGCTTTCTTT
CDR3aa: CAIRMTGGTTEAFF

abundance: few
v_gene: TRBV2
j_gene: TRBJ2-7
d_gene: .
CDR3nt: TGTGCCAGCAGTGAACTGGGCGAGCAGTACTTC
CDR3aa: CASSELGEQYF

abundance: few
v_gene: TRBV9
j_gene: TRBJ2-7
d_gene: .
CDR3nt: TGTGCCAGCAGCTCCCGAATGTGGGACGAGCAGTACTTC
CDR3aa: CASSSRMWDEQYF

abundance: .
v_gene: TRBV5-1
j_gene: TRBJ2-7
d_gene: .
CDR3nt: TGCGCCAGCAGATCAGAGGAGGGCTCTGGCAGAAATGAGCAGTACTTC
CDR3aa: CASRSEEGSGRNEQYF

abundance: .
v_gene: TRBV30
j_gene: TRBJ2-1
d_gene: .
CDR3nt: TGTGCCTGGAGTGGGGGGGGCCTGGAGTTCTTC
CDR3aa: CAWSGGGLEFF

abundance: few
v_gene: TRBV18
j_gene: TRBJ2-5
d_gene: .
CDR3nt: TGTGCCAGCTCACCGGGGCGCCAAGAGACCCAGTACTTC
CDR3aa: CASSPGRQETQYF

abundance: few
v_gene: TRBV7-6
j_gene: TRBJ1-1
d_gene: .
CDR3nt: TGTGCCAGCAGCTTAGGGACAGATGCTTACACTGAAGCTTTCTTT
CDR3aa: CASSLGTDAYTEAFF

abundance: .
v_gene: TRBV19
j_gene: TRBJ2-1
d_gene: TRBD2
CDR3nt: TGTGCCAGTAGTACGGCGGGACTAGCGGGGAACAATGAGCAGTTCTTC
CDR3aa: CASSTAGLAGNNEQFF

abundance: .
v_gene: TRBV5-1
j_gene: TRBJ1-3
d_gene: .
CDR3nt: TGCGCCAGCAGCCCGGGACACGGAAACACCATATATTTT
CDR3aa: CASSPGHGNTIYF

abundance: few
v_gene: TRBV9
j_gene: TRBJ1-2
d_gene: .
CDR3nt: TGTGCCAGCAGCGCGTCCGGGCAGAGCTATGGCTACACCTTC
CDR3aa: CASSASGQSYGYTF

abundance: many
v_gene: TRBV10-2
j_gene: TRBJ2-3
d_gene: .
CDR3nt: TGCGCCAGCAGTGATATAGGGCGGAGCACAGATACGCAGTATTTT
CDR3aa: CASSDIGRSTDTQYF

abundance: few
v_gene: TRBV20-1
j_gene: TRBJ2-5
d_gene: .
CDR3nt: TGCAGTGCTAGCCCCAAGGAGACCCAGTACTTC
CDR3aa: CSASPKETQYF

abundance: few
v_gene: TRBV28
j_gene: TRBJ1-6
d_gene: .
CDR3nt: TGTGCCAGCAGTTTGGGGACAACCTATAATTCACCCCTCCACTTT
CDR3aa: CASSLGTTYNSPLHF

abundance: few
v_gene: TRBV9
j_gene: TRBJ2-2
d_gene: TRBD2
CDR3nt: TGTGCCAGCAGCGTAAAAGCGGGAGCGGCCGGGGAGCTGTTTTTT
CDR3aa: CASSVKAGAAGELFF

abundance: many
v_gene: TRBV5-6
j_gene: TRBJ1-6
d_gene: .
CDR3nt: TGTGCCAGCAGCTTGATCTCGGGGTTTTCACCCCTCCACTTT
CDR3aa: CASSLISGFSPLHF

abundance: few
v_gene: TRBV5-1
j_gene: TRBJ2-7
d_gene: TRBD2
CDR3nt: TGCGCCAGCAGCTTGGGTGAGGTAGCGGGACACGAGCAGTACTTC
CDR3aa: CASSLGEVAGHEQYF

abundance: .
v_gene: TRBV2
j_gene: TRBJ2-5
d_gene: .
CDR3nt: TGTGCCAGCAGCACAGAGTACCAAGAGACCCAGTACTTC
CDR3aa: CASSTEYQETQYF

abundance: .
v_gene: TRBV9
j_gene: TRBJ2-3
d_gene: .
CDR3nt: TGTGCCAGCAGCGTAGGGATCTACCTAGGCACAGATACGCAGTATTTT
CDR3aa: CASSVGIYLGTDTQYF

abundance: few
v_gene: TRBV7-2
j_gene: TRBJ2-5
d_gene: .
CDR3nt: TGTGCCAGCAGCCTTCCGGGAGAGACCCAGTACTTC
CDR3aa: CASSLPGETQYF

abundance: few
v_gene: TRBV2
j_gene: TRBJ1-2
d_gene: .
CDR3nt: TGTGCCAGCAGTCTAGACAGAGGCTACACCTTC
CDR3aa: CASSLDRGYTF

abundance: .
v_gene: TRBV29-1
j_gene: TRBJ2-3
d_gene: .
CDR3nt: TGCAGCGTTGACGGATCGGAGGGGGCCACAGATACGCAGTATTTT
CDR3aa: CSVDGSEGATDTQYF

abundance: few
v_gene: TRBV28
j_gene: TRBJ2-7
d_gene: .
CDR3nt: TGTTCGGCGGGCGGGACCCCGACCTACGAGCAGTACTTC
CDR3aa: CSAGGTPTYEQYF

abundance: few
v_gene: TRBV11-2
j_gene: TRBJ2-1
d_gene: TRBD2
CDR3nt: TGTGCCAGCAGCCAAGCGGGAGTGTCCTACAATGAGCAGTTCTTC
CDR3aa: CASSQAGVSYNEQFF

abundance: few
v_gene: TRBV11-2
j_gene: TRBJ1-2
d_gene: .
CDR3nt: TGTGCCAGCAGCTTAGGGTACAGGGCGCCCTTCGTGGATGGCTACACCTTC
CDR3aa: CASSLGYRAPFVDGYTF

abundance: .
v_gene: TRBV7-2
j_gene: TRBJ1-2
d_gene: .
CDR3nt: TGTGCCAGCAGCTTAGCGCGGGAAGGCTACACCTTC
CDR3aa: CASSLAREGYTF

abundance: .
v_gene: TRBV4-1
j_gene: TRBJ1-6
d_gene: TRBD1
CDR3nt: TGCGCCAGCAGCCAAGATCGTGAAGGGGGCTTAGATTCACCCCTCCACTTT
CDR3aa: CASSQDREGGLDSPLHF